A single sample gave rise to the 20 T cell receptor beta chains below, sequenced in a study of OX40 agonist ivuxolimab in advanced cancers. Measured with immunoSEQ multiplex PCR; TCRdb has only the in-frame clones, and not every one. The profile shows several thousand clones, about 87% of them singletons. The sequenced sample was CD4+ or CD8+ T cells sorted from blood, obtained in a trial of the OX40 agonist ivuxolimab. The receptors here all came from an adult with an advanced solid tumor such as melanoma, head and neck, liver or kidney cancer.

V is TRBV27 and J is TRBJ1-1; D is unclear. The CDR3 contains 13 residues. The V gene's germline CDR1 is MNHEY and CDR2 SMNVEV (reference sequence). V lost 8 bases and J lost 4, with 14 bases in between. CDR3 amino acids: CASRRGPGTEAFF. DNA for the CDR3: TGTGCCAGCCGACGAGGTCCTGGCACTGAAGCTTTCTTT.

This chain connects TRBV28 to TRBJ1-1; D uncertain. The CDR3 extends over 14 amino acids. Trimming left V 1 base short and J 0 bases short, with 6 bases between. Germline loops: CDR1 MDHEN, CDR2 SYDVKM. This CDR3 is CASSLFELNTEAFF. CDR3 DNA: TGTGCCAGCAGTTTATTTGAGTTGAACACTGAAGCTTTCTTT. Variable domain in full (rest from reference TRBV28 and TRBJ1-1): DVKVTQSSRYLVKRTGEKVFLECVQDMDHENMFWYRQDPGLGLRLIYFSYDVKMKEKGDIPEGYSVSREKKERFSLILESASTNQTSMYLCASSLFELNTEAFFGQGTRLTVV.

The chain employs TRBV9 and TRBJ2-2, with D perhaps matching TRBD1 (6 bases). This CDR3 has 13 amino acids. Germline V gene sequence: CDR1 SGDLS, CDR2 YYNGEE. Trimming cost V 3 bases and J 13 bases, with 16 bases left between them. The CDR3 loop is CASSGRGPLGLFF. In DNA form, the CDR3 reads TGTGCCAGCAGCGGCAGGGGCCCGTTGGGGCTGTTTTTT.

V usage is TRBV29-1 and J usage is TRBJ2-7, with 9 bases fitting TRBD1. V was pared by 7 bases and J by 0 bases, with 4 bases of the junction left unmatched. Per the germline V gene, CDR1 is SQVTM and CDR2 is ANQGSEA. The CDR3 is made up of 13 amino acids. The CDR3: CSALGQGSYEQYF. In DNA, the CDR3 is TGCAGCGCATTGGGACAGGGCTCCTACGAGCAGTACTTC.

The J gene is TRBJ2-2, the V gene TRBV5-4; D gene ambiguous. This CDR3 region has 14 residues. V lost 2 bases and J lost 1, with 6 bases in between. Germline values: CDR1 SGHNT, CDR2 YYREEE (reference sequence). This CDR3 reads CASSFPENTGELFF. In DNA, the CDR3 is TGTGCCAGCAGCTTCCCGGAGAACACCGGGGAGCTGTTTTTT.

The CDR3 nucleotides are TGTGCCACCGGCTCGGGTTGGGGGGAATTCAATGAGCAGTTCTTC. Translating gives CATGSGWGEFNEQFF. The genes are TRBV7-8 and TRBJ2-1, with D possibly matching TRBD2 (6 bases). The V gene lost 10 bases and the J gene lost 6 bases, with 22 bases spanning the gap. Germline V gene data show CDR1 as SGHVS and CDR2 as FQNEAQ. This CDR3 has 15 residues.

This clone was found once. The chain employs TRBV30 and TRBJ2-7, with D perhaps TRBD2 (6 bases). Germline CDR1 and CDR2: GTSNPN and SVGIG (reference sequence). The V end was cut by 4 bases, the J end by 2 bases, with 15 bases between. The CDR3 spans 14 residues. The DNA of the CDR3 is TGTGCCTGGAATGTACACCGGGGGACCTACGAGCAGTACTTC. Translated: CAWNVHRGTYEQYF. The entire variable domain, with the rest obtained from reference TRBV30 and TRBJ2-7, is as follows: SQTIHQWPATLVQPVGSPLSLECTVEGTSNPNLYWYRQAAGRGLQLLFYSVGIGQISSEVPQNLSASRPQDRQFILSSKKLLLSDSGFYLCAWNVHRGTYEQYFGPGTRLTVT.

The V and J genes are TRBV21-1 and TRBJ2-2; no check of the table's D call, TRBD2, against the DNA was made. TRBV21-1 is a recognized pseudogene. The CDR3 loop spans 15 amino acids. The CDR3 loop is CASSGGGENTGELFF. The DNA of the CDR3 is TGTGCCAGCAGCGGCGGGGGGGAGAACACCGGGGAGCTGTTTTTT.

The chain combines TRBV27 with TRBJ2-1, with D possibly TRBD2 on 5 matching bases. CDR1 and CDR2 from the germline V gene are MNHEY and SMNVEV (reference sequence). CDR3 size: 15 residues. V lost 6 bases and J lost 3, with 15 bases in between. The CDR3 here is CASSSPGILYNEQFF. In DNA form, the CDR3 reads TGTGCCAGCAGCTCTCCGGGAATTCTCTACAATGAGCAGTTCTTC.

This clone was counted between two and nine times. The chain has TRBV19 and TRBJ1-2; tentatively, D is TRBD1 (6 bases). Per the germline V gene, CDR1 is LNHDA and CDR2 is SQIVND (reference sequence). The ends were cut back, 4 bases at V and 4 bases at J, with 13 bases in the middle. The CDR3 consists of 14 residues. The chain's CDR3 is CASSTGEGIYGYTF. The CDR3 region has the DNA TGTGCCAGTAGTACAGGGGAGGGGATCTATGGCTACACCTTC. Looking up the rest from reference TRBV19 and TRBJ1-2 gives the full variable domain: DGGITQSPKYLFRKEGQNVTLSCEQNLNHDAMYWYRQDPGQGLRLIYYSQIVNDFQKGDIAEGYSVSREKKESFPLTVTSAQKNPTAFYLCASSTGEGIYGYTFGSGTRLTVV.

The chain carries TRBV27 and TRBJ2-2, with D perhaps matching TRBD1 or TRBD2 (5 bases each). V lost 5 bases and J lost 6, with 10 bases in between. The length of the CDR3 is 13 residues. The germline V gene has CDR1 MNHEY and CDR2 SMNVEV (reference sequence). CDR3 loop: CASSLLGAGELFF. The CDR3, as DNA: TGTGCCAGCAGTCTGCTGGGGGCCGGGGAGCTGTTTTTT.

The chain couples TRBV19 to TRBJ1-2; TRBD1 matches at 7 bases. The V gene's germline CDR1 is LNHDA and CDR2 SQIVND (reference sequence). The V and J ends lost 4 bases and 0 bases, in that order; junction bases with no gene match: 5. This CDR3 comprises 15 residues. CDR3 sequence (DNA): TGTGCCAGTAGTACCGACAGGGCCGCTAACTATGGCTACACCTTC. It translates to CASSTDRAANYGYTF. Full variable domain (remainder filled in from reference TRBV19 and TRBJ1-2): DGGITQSPKYLFRKEGQNVTLSCEQNLNHDAMYWYRQDPGQGLRLIYYSQIVNDFQKGDIAEGYSVSREKKESFPLTVTSAQKNPTAFYLCASSTDRAANYGYTFGSGTRLTVV.

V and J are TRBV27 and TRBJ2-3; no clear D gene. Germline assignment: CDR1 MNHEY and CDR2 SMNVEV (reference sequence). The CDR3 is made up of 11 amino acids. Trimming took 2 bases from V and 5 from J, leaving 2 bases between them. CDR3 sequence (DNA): TGTGCCAGCAGTTTAGGAGATACGCAGTATTTT. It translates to CASSLGDTQYF.

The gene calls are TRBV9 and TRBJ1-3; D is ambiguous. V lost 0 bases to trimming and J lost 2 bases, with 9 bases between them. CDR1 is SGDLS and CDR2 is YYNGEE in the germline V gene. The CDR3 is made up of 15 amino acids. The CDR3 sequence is CASSVGGEAGNTIYF. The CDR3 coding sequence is TGTGCCAGCAGCGTAGGTGGGGAAGCTGGAAACACCATATATTTT.

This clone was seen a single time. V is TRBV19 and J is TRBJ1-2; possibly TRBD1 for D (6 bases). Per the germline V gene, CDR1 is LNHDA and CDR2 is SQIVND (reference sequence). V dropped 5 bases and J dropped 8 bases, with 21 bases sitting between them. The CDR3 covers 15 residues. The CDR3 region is CASSAWTEEIGGYTF. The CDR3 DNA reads TGTGCCAGTAGTGCCTGGACAGAGGAGATCGGCGGCTACACCTTC.

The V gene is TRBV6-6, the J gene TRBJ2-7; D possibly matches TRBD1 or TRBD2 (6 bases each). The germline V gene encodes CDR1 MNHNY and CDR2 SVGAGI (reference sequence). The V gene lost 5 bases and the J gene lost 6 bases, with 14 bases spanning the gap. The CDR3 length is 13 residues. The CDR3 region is CASSRGPLSEQYF. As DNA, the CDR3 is TGTGCCAGCAGTCGGGGGCCTCTAAGCGAGCAGTACTTC.

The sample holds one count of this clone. CDR3: CATLGRGHTEAFF. The CDR3 DNA follows: TGTGCCACCCTGGGCAGGGGGCACACTGAAGCTTTCTTT. This chain links TRBV2 with TRBJ1-1, with 8 bases identical to TRBD1. V lost 10 bases and J lost 3; bases outside the gene matches: 7. CDR3 length equals 13 residues. Germline CDR1 SNHLY, CDR2 FYNNEI.

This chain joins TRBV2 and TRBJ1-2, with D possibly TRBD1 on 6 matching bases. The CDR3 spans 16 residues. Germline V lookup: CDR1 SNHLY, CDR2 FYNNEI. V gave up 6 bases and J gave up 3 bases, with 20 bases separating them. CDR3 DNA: TGTGCCAGCAGCGGACTCCAGGTGGAGGGGGACTATGGCTACACCTTC. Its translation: CASSGLQVEGDYGYTF.

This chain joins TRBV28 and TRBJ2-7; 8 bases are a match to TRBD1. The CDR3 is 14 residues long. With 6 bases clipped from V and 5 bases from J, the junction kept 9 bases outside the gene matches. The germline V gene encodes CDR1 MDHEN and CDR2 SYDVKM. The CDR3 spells CASSLGQGTDEQYF. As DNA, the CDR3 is TGTGCCAGCAGCCTCGGACAGGGAACGGACGAGCAGTACTTC.

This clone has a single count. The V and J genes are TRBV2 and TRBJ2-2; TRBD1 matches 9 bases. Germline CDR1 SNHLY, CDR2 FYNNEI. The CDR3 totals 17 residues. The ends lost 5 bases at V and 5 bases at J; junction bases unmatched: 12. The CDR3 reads CASSLPRQGEWTGELFF. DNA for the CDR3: TGTGCCAGCAGTCTTCCCCGACAGGGGGAGTGGACCGGGGAGCTGTTTTTT. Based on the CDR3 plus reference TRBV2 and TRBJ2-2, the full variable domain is EPEVTQTPSHQVTQMGQEVILRCVPISNHLYFYWYRQILGQKVEFLVSFYNNEISEKSEIFDDQFSVERPDGSNFTLKIRSTKLEDSAMYFCASSLPRQGEWTGELFFGEGSRLTVL.